These 14 T cell receptor beta chains were all obtained from the same sample, sequenced in a study of T cell responses to AZD1222 COVID-19 vaccine. Repertoires were generated with immunoSEQ multiplex PCR, while TCRdb's copy carries only in-frame clones and drops some. Among more than 80,000 clones, less than 95% were seen once, and the ten largest hold 7.5% to 9%. Sequencing was performed on peripheral blood, taken 28 days after the second AZD1222 dose. The receptors stem from an adult who received the AZD1222 COVID-19 vaccine.

The CDR3 is CASRFSGGTDTQYF. CDR3 sequence (DNA): TGTGCCAGTAGGTTTAGCGGGGGGACAGATACGCAGTATTTT. The gene calls are TRBV19 and TRBJ2-3; TRBD2 matches at 10 bases. Germline V gene data show CDR1 as LNHDA and CDR2 as SQIVND (reference sequence). The ends lost 6 bases at V and 3 bases at J; junction bases unmatched: 3. The CDR3 has 14 amino acids.

The V and J genes are TRBV28 and TRBJ1-2, with 12 bases fitting TRBD1. The CDR3 consists of 17 residues. The germline CDR1 and CDR2 sequences are MDHEN and SYDVKM. Trimming removed 5 bases from V and 8 bases from J; junction bases left unmatched: 15. The CDR3 bases are TGTGCCAGCAGTACGCGCCCACCGGGACAGGGGGCGGGCGGCTACACCTTC. Residues: CASSTRPPGQGAGGYTF.

The rearrangement joins TRBV4-1 to TRBJ1-4; D is uncertain. The CDR3 totals 13 residues. The germline V gene has CDR1 MGHRA and CDR2 YSYEKL. Trimming shortened V by 4 bases and J by 5 bases, and 8 bases separated the two germline ends. CDR3 bases: TGCGCCAGCAGCCGAGAACCAAATGAAAAACTGTTTTTT. This codes for CASSREPNEKLFF.

This chain uses TRBV5-6 with TRBJ2-3; 10 nucleotides align to TRBD2. The CDR3 has 17 residues. Germline V gene lookup returns CDR1 SGHDT and CDR2 YYEEEE. The J segment lost 1 base and the V segment lost 4 bases, leaving 9 bases of the junction unmatched. The CDR3 sequence: CASSPLAGPRGTDTQYF. In DNA, the CDR3 is TGTGCCAGCAGCCCACTAGCGGGGCCCCGAGGCACAGATACGCAGTATTTT.

The chain has TRBV18 and TRBJ2-7; TRBD2 aligns across 11 bases. Germline V lookup: CDR1 KGHSH, CDR2 LQKENI. Losses at the gene ends were 6 bases for V and 3 bases for J; bases not matched to a gene: 4. CDR3 length: 14 amino acids. This CDR3 is CASSAGTSGYEQYF. CDR3 sequence (DNA): TGTGCCAGCTCGGCCGGGACTAGCGGCTACGAGCAGTACTTC.

The CDR3 DNA reads as TGCGCCAGCAGCCAACCGGGACAGGGGACCTACGAGCAGTACTTC. Translating it yields CASSQPGQGTYEQYF. This chain connects TRBV4-1 to TRBJ2-7, with TRBD1 identical over 10 bases. The CDR3 totals 15 residues. Losses at the gene ends were 2 bases for V and 2 bases for J; bases not matched to a gene: 3. Germline values: CDR1 MGHRA, CDR2 YSYEKL.

The chain uses TRBV6-5 and TRBJ2-7, with D possibly TRBD1 on 6 matching bases. V was cut by 4 bases and J by 1 base, with 8 bases left in between. The V gene's germline CDR1 is MNHEY and CDR2 SVGAGI. This CDR3 has 13 amino acids. The CDR3 spells CASSSQGSYEQYF. Written as DNA, the CDR3 is TGTGCCAGCAGTTCTCAGGGGTCCTACGAGCAGTACTTC.

This clone was found once. CDR3 amino acids: CASSPTSGGQNEQFF. CDR3 nucleotides: TGTGCCAGCTCACCGACTAGCGGGGGGCAAAATGAGCAGTTCTTC. V is TRBV18 and J is TRBJ2-1; 13 positions match TRBD2. This CDR3 is built from 15 residues. After removal of 3 bases from V and 7 bases from J, the junction contained 3 bases not matched to a gene. Germline V lookup: CDR1 KGHSH, CDR2 LQKENI. The entire variable domain, with the rest obtained from reference TRBV18 and TRBJ2-1, is as follows: NAGVMQNPRHLVRRRGQEARLRCSPMKGHSHVYWYRQLPEEGLKFMVYLQKENIIDESGMPKERFSAEFPKEGPSILRIQQVVRGDSAAYFCASSPTSGGQNEQFFGPGTRLTVL.

The chain employs TRBV21-1 and TRBJ2-5. TRBV21-1 is labeled a pseudogene. CDR3 size: 12 residues. The CDR3: CASSKGQETQYF. The CDR3 DNA is TGTGCCAGCAGCAAAGGACAAGAGACCCAGTACTTC.

The V and J genes are TRBV5-6 and TRBJ2-7; D possibly matches TRBD1 or TRBD2 (5 bases each). Trimming removed 0 bases at V and 4 bases at J, with 11 bases between. This CDR3 comprises 14 residues. Looked up from germline, CDR1 is SGHDT and CDR2 is YYEEEE. This CDR3 is CASSLGGGDYEQYF. CDR3 DNA: TGTGCCAGCAGCTTGGGTGGGGGAGATTACGAGCAGTACTTC.

The J gene is TRBJ2-2, the V gene TRBV19; the D gene could be TRBD1 or TRBD2 (6 bases each). The V and J ends lost 6 bases and 4 bases respectively, with 18 bases between them. The germline CDR1 and CDR2 sequences are LNHDA and SQIVND (reference sequence). The CDR3 totals 16 residues. Here the CDR3 DNA reads TGTGCCAGTAGACCCCGGGGGCCGTGGATCACCGGGGAGCTGTTTTTT. Amino acid sequence: CASRPRGPWITGELFF.

The rearrangement links TRBV19 to TRBJ2-7, with D hard to call. The CDR3 length is 15 residues. Germline V gene lookup returns CDR1 LNHDA and CDR2 SQIVND (reference sequence). V was pared by 4 bases and J by 0 bases, with 13 bases between. For the CDR3, the DNA is TGTGCCAGTAGTAAGGGTGACGTTGGCTCCTACGAGCAGTACTTC. It is translated as CASSKGDVGSYEQYF.

V usage is TRBV6-5 and J usage is TRBJ2-7, with 15 bases lining up with TRBD2. Germline CDR1 MNHEY, CDR2 SVGAGI. The CDR3 covers 15 residues. The trim removed 0 bases at V and 9 bases at J, leaving 3 bases unmatched. The CDR3 sequence is CASSYSGTSGGMQYF. The CDR3 coding sequence is TGTGCCAGCAGTTACTCCGGGACTAGCGGGGGGATGCAGTACTTC.

CDR3 region: CASSKRPPEWGVNQPQHF. CDR3 DNA: TGTGCCAGCAGCAAAAGGCCCCCGGAATGGGGAGTCAATCAGCCCCAGCATTTT. The V gene is TRBV21-1, the J gene TRBJ1-5. TRBV21-1 represents a pseudogene. This CDR3 is 18 amino acids long.